This T cell receptor beta chain was recovered during a study of T cell repertoires in cytomegalovirus infection. Study-wide background: Epitope selection comprised recently identified HLA-C-restricted CMV epitopes and well-studied HLA-B-restricted CMV epitopes. A matching HLA type, together with CMV infection, was signaled by public TCR beta signatures.

The ends were cut back, 0 bases at V and 3 bases at J, with 9 bases in the middle. This CDR3 is built from 15 residues. From germline, CDR1 is LGHNA and CDR2 YSLEER. Findings and limits, study-wide: Carriers of CMV plus the relevant HLA were identified by cumulative public TCR beta family frequency. Predominance within the ex vivo response was attributable to HLA-C-restricted CMV-specific TCR beta clonotypes.

This clonotype occurred a few times. As yet, its antigen is unknown. TCRdb processed the reads anew with MiXCR; each CDR3 protein has one entry. The sample holds hundreds of thousands of distinct CDR3 sequences, around a third seen once. The source of this sequence is a human donor in good health (CMV status not recorded). Some clones in this sample may be carry-over from other donors' samples. The material sequenced was cultured CD8+ T cells from PBMCs, taken from culture after CMV antigen stimulation. The rearrangement uses TRBV4-3 and TRBJ1-5; D might be TRBD1 (6 bases). Here the CDR3 DNA reads TGCGCCAGCAGCCAAGAGGACAGTCCCAATCAGCCCCAGCATTTT. This translates into CASSQEDSPNQPQHF.